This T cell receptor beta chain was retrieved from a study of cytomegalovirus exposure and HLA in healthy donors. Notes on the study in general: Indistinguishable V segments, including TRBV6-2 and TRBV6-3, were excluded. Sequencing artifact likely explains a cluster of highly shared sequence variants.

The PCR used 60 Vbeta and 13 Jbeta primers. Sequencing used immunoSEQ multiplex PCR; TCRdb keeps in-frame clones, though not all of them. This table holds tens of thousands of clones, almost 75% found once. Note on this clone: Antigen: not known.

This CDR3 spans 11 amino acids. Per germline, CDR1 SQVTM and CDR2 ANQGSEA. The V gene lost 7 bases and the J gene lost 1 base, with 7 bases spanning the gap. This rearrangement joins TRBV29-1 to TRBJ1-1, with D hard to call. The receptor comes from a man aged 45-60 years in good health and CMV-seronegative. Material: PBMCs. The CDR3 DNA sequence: TGCAGCGGTGCGGGGAACACTGAAGCTTTCTTT. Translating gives CSGAGNTEAFF.